Listed here are 28 T cell receptor beta chains from one sample, sequenced in a study of shared clonotypes between healthy human individuals. Only in-frame clones appear in the TCRdb table, and some are missing; sequencing was by immunoSEQ multiplex PCR. The sample holds about 1.1 million clones, about 80% seen once. The specimen sequenced was memory CD4+ T cells from PBMCs. Subset given: CD45RA-negative fraction. The source is a man aged 18 to 30 in good health. Some clones in this sample may be carry-over from other donors' samples.

The CDR3 loop is CAISESPGGGYEQYF. The CDR3 DNA reads TGTGCCATCAGTGAGTCGCCGGGGGGGGGTTACGAGCAGTACTTC. The chain is built from TRBV10-3 and TRBJ2-7; 8 bases map to TRBD2. The CDR3 contains 15 residues. With V trimmed by 0 bases and J by 4 bases, 5 bases remained unmatched. Germline V lookup: CDR1 ENHRY, CDR2 SYGVKD.

The chain uses TRBV6-5 and TRBJ2-7, with TRBD1 matching over 7 bases. The germline gives CDR1 MNHEY, CDR2 SVGAGI. V lost 6 bases and J lost 2; bases outside the gene matches: 7. CDR3 size: 14 residues. The CDR3 here is CASRGTAGAYEQYF. In DNA, the CDR3 is TGTGCCAGCAGAGGGACAGCCGGGGCCTACGAGCAGTACTTC.

This chain joins TRBV7-2 and TRBJ2-1, with TRBD2 matching 8 bases. CDR3 length: 16 residues. Germline trimming cut 3 bases from V and 9 bases from J; bases unmatched to any gene: 13. From germline, CDR1 is SGHTA and CDR2 FQGNSA. CDR3 sequence reads: CASSLMRAGVGGEQFF. DNA for the CDR3: TGTGCCAGCAGCTTGATGAGAGCGGGAGTAGGCGGTGAGCAGTTCTTC.

This clone occurred once. A junction boundary mismatches the germline segment, possibly from a read error. The V call is TRBV7-2, the J call TRBJ1-2; D ambiguous. Germline values: CDR1 SGHTA, CDR2 FQGNSA. The CDR3 sequence is 13 residues long. CDR3 nucleotides: TGTGCCAGCAGCTCCCGGACTTTCTATGGCTACATCTTC. Its translation is CASSSRTFYGYIF.

The count of this clone is one. This chain uses TRBV5-1 with TRBJ1-2; D is possibly TRBD1 (5 bases). V gave up 1 base and J gave up 2 bases, with 21 bases separating them. This CDR3 spans 18 amino acids. Per the germline V gene, CDR1 is SGHRS and CDR2 is YFSETQ. In nucleotides, the CDR3 is TGCGCCAGCAGCTTGTACTCGACCACAGGACCGATGAACTATGGCTACACCTTC. This codes for CASSLYSTTGPMNYGYTF.

The sample holds one count of this clone. The rearrangement joins TRBV7-3 to TRBJ2-7; 8 bases align to TRBD1. The CDR3 totals 13 residues. The V gene end was trimmed by 5 bases and the J gene end by 7 bases; junction bases not matched to a gene: 7. Per the germline V gene, CDR1 is SGHTA and CDR2 is FQGTGA. The CDR3 reads CASSRGQGEEQYF. The DNA for the CDR3 is TGTGCCAGCAGCCGCGGACAGGGTGAGGAGCAGTACTTC.

V usage is TRBV14 and J usage is TRBJ1-1; maybe TRBD1 (6 bases). In germline, CDR1 is SGHDN, CDR2 FVKESK. CDR3 length: 15 amino acids. The V and J ends lost 8 bases and 0 bases respectively, with 16 bases between them. The chain's CDR3 is CASREGHTMNTEAFF. CDR3 nucleotide sequence: TGTGCCAGCCGCGAGGGACACACGATGAACACTGAAGCTTTCTTT. The complete variable domain, with remaining parts taken from reference TRBV14 and TRBJ1-1, reads EAGVTQFPSHSVIEKGQTVTLRCDPISGHDNLYWYRRVMGKEIKFLLHFVKESKQDESGMPNNRFLAERTGGTYSTLKVQPAELEDSGVYFCASREGHTMNTEAFFGQGTRLTVV.

This clone was detected only once. The rearrangement joins TRBV5-1 to TRBJ1-1; TRBD1 matches at 8 bases. The V gene end was trimmed by 6 bases and the J gene end by 3 bases; junction bases not matched to a gene: 13. The length of the CDR3 is 16 residues. The germline V gene encodes CDR1 SGHRS and CDR2 YFSETQ. The CDR3 sequence is CASTRQGPPLDTEAFF. In nucleotides, the CDR3 is TGCGCCAGCACGCGACAGGGGCCCCCCTTAGACACTGAAGCTTTCTTT.

Regarding this clone: This sample also contains other DNA sequences that code for the same CDR3. The chain combines TRBV4-3 with TRBJ1-1, with D possibly TRBD1 on 5 matching bases. Between the trimmed V and J ends, which lost 4 bases and 3 bases, there was a span of 15 bases. Germline V lookup: CDR1 LGHNA, CDR2 YSLEER. This CDR3 region has 15 residues. The CDR3 bases are TGCGCCAGCAGCCCAGGCGGTTGGGGGGACACTGAAGCTTTCTTT. Translating gives CASSPGGWGDTEAFF.

The V and J genes are TRBV2 and TRBJ2-2; D remains ambiguous. V shed 2 bases and J shed 1 base, with 2 bases lying between them. This CDR3 region has 13 residues. Germline V CDR1 and CDR2: SNHLY, FYNNEI. CDR3 bases: TGTGCCAGCAGTGAAAGGAACACCGGGGAGCTGTTTTTT. Residues: CASSERNTGELFF.

The DNA for the CDR3 is TGCGCCAGCAGCCGAGGGTTGGGCACAGATACGCAGTATTTT. Its translation: CASSRGLGTDTQYF. J is TRBJ2-3 and V is TRBV4-3; D perhaps matches TRBD2 (5 bases). This CDR3 region has 14 residues. Per germline, CDR1 LGHNA and CDR2 YSLEER. V lost 4 bases, J lost 1 base, and 9 bases lay in between.

The chain carries TRBV5-1 and TRBJ1-1; D may be TRBD1 (5 bases). V was pared by 0 bases and J by 5 bases, with 14 bases between. Per the germline V gene, CDR1 is SGHRS and CDR2 is YFSETQ. The CDR3 loop spans 15 amino acids. This CDR3 is CASSLGAGTWTEAFF. DNA of the CDR3: TGCGCCAGCAGCTTGGGCGCGGGGACGTGGACTGAAGCTTTCTTT.

This chain joins TRBV5-8 and TRBJ2-5; possibly TRBD1 or TRBD2 for D (5 bases each). Germline V gene data show CDR1 as SGHTS and CDR2 as YDEGEE. Trimming stripped 4 bases from V and 3 bases from J, with 22 bases between. The CDR3 totals 17 residues. CDR3 DNA sequence: TGTGCCAGCAGCACTCGGGGATCAGGGACCCCTAAAGAGACCCAGTACTTC. It encodes CASSTRGSGTPKETQYF.

The J gene is TRBJ2-7, the V gene TRBV30, with 11 bases identical to TRBD1. The CDR3 spans 15 residues. Germline CDR1 is GTSNPN and CDR2 is SVGIG (reference sequence). V was clipped by 3 bases and J by 2 bases; unmatched bases: 6. DNA of the CDR3: TGTGCCTGGAGCTACCCGGGACAGGGGGCCTACGAGCAGTACTTC. As protein: CAWSYPGQGAYEQYF.

J is TRBJ2-3 and V is TRBV9; maybe TRBD1 (5 bases). CDR1 and CDR2 from the germline V gene are SGDLS and YYNGEE. V was shortened by 1 base and J by 2 bases, with 14 bases between the two germline ends. CDR3 length: 16 amino acids. Written as DNA, the CDR3 is TGTGCCAGCAGCGTAAAGTCGGCAGGGTACACAGATACGCAGTATTTT. This gives the protein CASSVKSAGYTDTQYF.

This clone was seen only a few times. The chain carries TRBV5-4 and TRBJ2-3; 12 bases agree with TRBD2. This CDR3 is 16 amino acids long. V shed 6 bases and J 4 bases; nucleotides not matched to a gene: 9. In germline, CDR1 is SGHNT, CDR2 YYREEE (reference sequence). For the CDR3, the DNA is TGTGCCAGCAACCTACTAGCGGGAGGAGAGTCAGATACGCAGTATTTT. Protein sequence: CASNLLAGGESDTQYF.

This clone came up many times. The chain employs TRBV25-1 and TRBJ2-7; D call uncertain. Germline V gene sequence: CDR1 MGHDK, CDR2 SYGVNS. V lost 3 bases, J lost 3 bases, and 9 bases lay in between. The CDR3 runs to 13 residues. The CDR3 nucleotides read TGTGCCAGCAGTGATCAGAGCCTCTACGAGCAGTACTTC. It specifies CASSDQSLYEQYF.

V and J are TRBV18 and TRBJ2-5, with TRBD2 matching over 13 bases. Losses at the gene ends were 2 bases for V and 6 bases for J; bases not matched to a gene: 3. The CDR3 is 15 residues long. The germline V gene has CDR1 KGHSH and CDR2 LQKENI. The CDR3 DNA reads as TGTGCCAGCTCACCAAAGGGACTAGCGGGGCAGACCCAGTACTTC. Protein product: CASSPKGLAGQTQYF. Drawing the rest from reference TRBV18 and TRBJ2-5, the complete variable domain is NAGVMQNPRHLVRRRGQEARLRCSPMKGHSHVYWYRQLPEEGLKFMVYLQKENIIDESGMPKERFSAEFPKEGPSILRIQQVVRGDSAAYFCASSPKGLAGQTQYFGPGTRLLVL.

This clone was detected a few times. This chain connects TRBV28 to TRBJ1-5, with TRBD1 identical over 8 bases. Germline-derived CDR1 and CDR2 are MDHEN and SYDVKM. This CDR3 region has 15 residues. Germline trimming cut 4 bases from V and 6 bases from J; bases unmatched to any gene: 8. CDR3 sequence: CASSWGRGRSQPQHF. In DNA form, the CDR3 reads TGTGCCAGCAGTTGGGGCAGGGGGCGCAGTCAGCCCCAGCATTTT.

This CDR3 is CASSQDRGAKNIQYF. CDR3 nucleotide sequence: TGTGCCAGCAGCCAAGACCGGGGGGCCAAAAACATTCAGTACTTC. This chain uses TRBV4-2 with TRBJ2-4, with D maybe TRBD2 (6 bases). CDR3 length: 15 residues. Germline V lookup: CDR1 LGHNA, CDR2 YNFKEQ. V gave up 0 bases and J gave up 1 base, with 7 bases separating them.

The chain carries TRBV5-1 and TRBJ2-2, with 7 bases lining up with TRBD2. This CDR3 has 13 residues. The V and J ends lost 2 bases and 9 bases, in that order; junction bases with no gene match: 4. Germline-derived CDR1 and CDR2 are SGHRS and YFSETQ. In DNA form, the CDR3 reads TGCGCCAGCAGCTTACTAGCGTCTCGGGAGCTGTTTTTT. Residues: CASSLLASRELFF.

This clone was seen once. V usage is TRBV7-2 and J usage is TRBJ2-3; 8 bases fit TRBD2. The V segment lost 5 bases and the J segment 6 bases; nucleotides outside the gene matches: 10. CDR1 is SGHTA, CDR2 FQGNSA, per germline. The CDR3 has 15 amino acids. CDR3 sequence (DNA): TGTGCCAGCAGCCCACAGCGGGGGAAGTATGATACGCAGTATTTT. It translates to CASSPQRGKYDTQYF.

This clone appeared once. The rearrangement uses TRBV5-1 and TRBJ2-3, with 12 bases fitting TRBD2. V gave up 3 bases and J gave up 3 bases; unmatched junction bases: 8. This CDR3 region has 17 residues. Germline loops: CDR1 SGHRS, CDR2 YFSETQ. CDR3 region: CASSWAPSGRGTDTQYF. In DNA, the CDR3 is TGCGCCAGCAGCTGGGCTCCTAGCGGGAGGGGGACAGATACGCAGTATTTT.

The chain has TRBV5-1 and TRBJ1-2; tentatively, D is TRBD1 (5 bases). The germline V gene encodes CDR1 SGHRS and CDR2 YFSETQ. Trimming stripped 0 bases from V and 6 bases from J, with 12 bases between. The CDR3 loop spans 14 amino acids. CDR3 bases: TGCGCCAGCAGCTTGGCGGCAGGGTGGGATGGCTACACCTTC. The encoded protein is CASSLAAGWDGYTF.

The chain recombines TRBV7-2 with TRBJ2-1; possibly TRBD2 for D (5 bases). Germline lookup yields CDR1 SGHTA and CDR2 FQGNSA. This CDR3 has 19 residues. Trimming removed 6 bases at V and 5 bases at J, with 29 bases between. The CDR3 here is CASSRSGFTVAGINNEQFF. The CDR3 nucleotides read TGTGCCAGCAGTAGAAGCGGTTTTACGGTGGCCGGGATTAACAATGAGCAGTTCTTC.

This chain uses TRBV18 with TRBJ2-3, with D unresolved. CDR1 is KGHSH and CDR2 is LQKENI in the germline V gene. Trimming took 6 bases from V and 0 from J, leaving 10 bases between them. The CDR3 is 14 amino acids. CDR3 nucleotides: TGTGCCAGCTCCCCCACCTTTAGCACAGATACGCAGTATTTT. Protein product: CASSPTFSTDTQYF.

The chain is built from TRBV10-1 and TRBJ1-1; no clear D gene. Germline V gene data show CDR1 as WNHNN and CDR2 as SYGVQD (reference sequence). V was pared by 0 bases and J by 4 bases, with 12 bases between. This CDR3 spans 15 amino acids. DNA for the CDR3: TGCGCCAGCAGTGAGTCGAAAGGTGAAAGCACTGAAGCTTTCTTT. This sequence encodes CASSESKGESTEAFF.

This clone was detected only once. J is TRBJ1-2 and V is TRBV4-1, with 9 nucleotides matching TRBD1. Trimming cost V 3 bases and J 1 base; bases outside gene matches: 0. The CDR3 loop spans 14 amino acids. Germline V gene lookup returns CDR1 MGHRA and CDR2 YSYEKL. CDR3 nucleotide sequence: TGCGCCAGCAGCCAGGACAGGGGTAACTATGGCTACACCTTC. Translating it yields CASSQDRGNYGYTF.